These 28 T cell receptor beta chains came from one sample sequenced in a study of PD-L1 blockade in urothelial cancer (dated by TCRdb to the late 2010s). Library construction relied on the immunoSEQ multiplex PCR assay. Entries here come from immuneACCESS through TCRdb and include only in-frame sequences with V and J called. Some clones fail to appear in such tables; in the studies checked, an unresolved V gene covers under half of the shortfall, and the cause of the remainder is unknown. Recorded for this sample are 100,000 to 150,000 clones; about 83% of them occurred a single time. Clones ranked in the top ten supply 2% to 3% of the sample. What the time point label conveys for this sample: peripheral blood 6 weeks after treatment start. Sequences were derived from PBMCs, sampled around atezolizumab (anti-PD-L1) treatment. These receptors came from a man aged 45 to 65 with urothelial cancer.

Written as DNA, the CDR3 is TGTGCCAGCAGCTTAGATGGGTCCGGGATAAGGGAAAAACTGTTTTTT. Encoded protein: CASSLDGSGIREKLFF. V gene TRBV11-2 combines with J gene TRBJ1-4; D unclear. The germline V gene has CDR1 SGHAT and CDR2 FQNNGV. V dropped 0 bases and J dropped 8 bases, with 16 bases sitting between them. The length of the CDR3 is 16 residues.

The V gene is TRBV10-1, the J gene TRBJ2-7; 8 bases agree with TRBD2. CDR3 size: 15 residues. V lost 1 base and J lost 8; bases outside the gene matches: 10. Per germline, CDR1 WNHNN and CDR2 SYGVQD (reference sequence). The chain's CDR3 is CASSELAGNLQKQYF. CDR3 bases: TGCGCCAGCAGTGAGTTAGCGGGAAACCTACAAAAGCAGTACTTC.

The V gene is TRBV19, the J gene TRBJ2-1; 8 nucleotides align to TRBD2. The CDR3 is made up of 14 amino acids. After removal of 6 bases from V and 9 bases from J, the junction contained 10 bases not matched to a gene. CDR1 and CDR2 (germline): LNHDA, SQIVND (reference sequence). CDR3 sequence reads: CASSPWREVSEQFF. CDR3 DNA sequence: TGTGCCAGTAGCCCCTGGCGGGAGGTAAGTGAGCAGTTCTTC.

The chain combines TRBV4-2 with TRBJ2-3; tentative D call: TRBD1 (6 bases). CDR3 length: 16 residues. Per germline, CDR1 LGHNA and CDR2 YNFKEQ. Deletions cut 0 bases from V and 3 bases from J, with 13 bases between. CDR3 sequence: CASSQDHRVKTDTQYF. The CDR3, as DNA: TGTGCCAGCAGCCAAGACCACAGGGTGAAAACAGATACGCAGTATTTT.

V is TRBV5-1 and J is TRBJ1-4, with 7 bases aligning to TRBD1. The trim removed 4 bases at V and 3 bases at J, leaving 3 bases unmatched. The V gene's germline CDR1 is SGHRS and CDR2 YFSETQ. The CDR3 consists of 14 residues. The CDR3 bases are TGCGCCAGCAGCCCCGGGACAGCTAATGAAAAACTGTTTTTT. Its translation: CASSPGTANEKLFF.

This clone was recorded a few times. V usage is TRBV6-1 and J usage is TRBJ2-1, with D unresolved. Trimming took 1 base from V and 7 from J, leaving 11 bases between them. From germline, CDR1 is MNHNS and CDR2 SASEGT. The CDR3 sequence is 14 residues long. The CDR3 sequence: CASSEVDGANEQFF. The CDR3 bases are TGTGCCAGCAGTGAAGTTGATGGAGCGAATGAGCAGTTCTTC.

V is TRBV2 and J is TRBJ1-2; D call uncertain. Deletions cut 0 bases from V and 8 bases from J, with 4 bases between. Per germline, CDR1 SNHLY and CDR2 FYNNEI. CDR3 length: 11 amino acids. The CDR3 nucleotides are TGTGCCAGCAGTGAAGCTCTCGGCTACACCTTC. Translating gives CASSEALGYTF.

The genes are TRBV7-9 and TRBJ2-3, with D maybe TRBD2 (5 bases). CDR3 length: 14 residues. Germline V gives CDR1 SEHNR, CDR2 FQNEAQ (reference sequence). Trimming took off 5 bases at V and 5 bases at J, with 14 bases between the two ends. CDR3 nucleotide sequence: TGTGCCAGCAGCCCCCCGGGGATCGTAGATACGCAGTATTTT. Its protein is CASSPPGIVDTQYF.

This clone showed up just once. V and J are TRBV6-6 and TRBJ2-3; TRBD2 matches at 13 bases. Germline V CDR1 and CDR2: MNHNY, SVGAGI (reference sequence). The CDR3 is 15 amino acids. V lost 7 bases and J lost 3; bases outside the gene matches: 4. The CDR3 DNA reads TGTGCCAGCACCGGGACTAGCGGGAAGACAGATACGCAGTATTTT. It yields the protein CASTGTSGKTDTQYF.

The rearrangement uses TRBV6-5 and TRBJ1-2, with unresolved D. CDR3 size: 13 residues. Germline-derived CDR1 and CDR2 are MNHEY and SVGAGI. Between the trimmed V and J ends, which lost 2 bases and 6 bases, there was a span of 10 bases. The CDR3 nucleotides read TGTGCCAGCAGTTACCTTGAGGGAAATGGCTACACCTTC. This codes for CASSYLEGNGYTF.

The CDR3 loop reads CATSRGRDEQYF. The CDR3 region has the DNA TGTGCCACCAGCAGAGGCAGGGACGAGCAGTACTTC. The V gene is TRBV15, the J gene TRBJ2-7; TRBD1 might be the D (5 bases). Per germline, CDR1 LNHNV and CDR2 YYDKDF (reference sequence). The length of the CDR3 is 12 residues. Trimming removed 1 base at V and 5 bases at J, with 6 bases between.

This chain joins TRBV5-5 and TRBJ2-1; TRBD2 matches at 12 bases. V lost 4 bases, J lost 2 bases, and 4 bases stayed unmatched. Germline-derived CDR1 and CDR2 are SGHKS and YYEKEE (reference sequence). The CDR3 runs to 16 residues. This CDR3 is CASSLRTSGTYNEQFF. As DNA, the CDR3 is TGTGCCAGCAGCCTGAGGACTAGCGGGACCTACAATGAGCAGTTCTTC.

This clone was recorded once. This chain connects TRBV25-1 to TRBJ2-7; 9 bases map to TRBD1. V trimming: 6 bases; J trimming: 3 bases; junction bases outside the gene matches: 3. The germline V gene encodes CDR1 MGHDK and CDR2 SYGVNS. This CDR3 is built from 13 residues. The CDR3 spells CASRTGGSYEQYF. For the CDR3, the DNA is TGTGCCAGCAGAACAGGGGGCAGCTACGAGCAGTACTTC.

The chain combines TRBV5-4 with TRBJ2-7, with TRBD2 matching 7 bases. This CDR3 is 15 amino acids long. Germline values: CDR1 SGHNT, CDR2 YYREEE (reference sequence). The junction had 9 bases not matched to a gene; V was cut back by 4 bases and J by 2 bases. The CDR3 protein is CASSRRVAGPYEQYF. The CDR3 region has the DNA TGTGCCAGCAGCCGACGGGTAGCGGGCCCCTACGAGCAGTACTTC.

The rearrangement uses TRBV2 and TRBJ2-3; TRBD1 is a possible D gene (5 bases). CDR1 SNHLY and CDR2 FYNNEI come from the germline V gene. The ends were cut back, 2 bases at V and 6 bases at J, with 15 bases in the middle. This CDR3 is built from 15 residues. CDR3 amino acids: CASSELGRVSDTQYF. DNA for the CDR3: TGTGCCAGCAGTGAACTTGGCAGGGTATCGGATACGCAGTATTTT. The complete variable domain, with remaining parts taken from reference TRBV2 and TRBJ2-3, reads EPEVTQTPSHQVTQMGQEVILRCVPISNHLYFYWYRQILGQKVEFLVSFYNNEISEKSEIFDDQFSVERPDGSNFTLKIRSTKLEDSAMYFCASSELGRVSDTQYFGPGTRLTVL.

The chain links TRBV19 to TRBJ2-1; the D is unclear. Germline lookup yields CDR1 LNHDA and CDR2 SQIVND (reference sequence). The V end lost 5 bases, the J end lost 4 bases, and 3 bases lay between the germline ends. This CDR3 spans 11 amino acids. Here the CDR3 DNA reads TGTGCCAGTAGTCTATACAATGAGCAGTTCTTC. Translation: CASSLYNEQFF.

This sequence joins TRBV6-1 and TRBJ2-2, with 12 bases that match TRBD2. V lost 8 bases, J lost 4 bases, and 5 bases stayed unmatched. Germline loops: CDR1 MNHNS, CDR2 SASEGT. The length of the CDR3 is 15 residues. The CDR3 here is CASGRLAGVTGELFF. CDR3 in DNA: TGTGCCAGCGGGCGACTAGCGGGAGTCACCGGGGAGCTGTTTTTT.

The chain employs TRBV18 and TRBJ2-5; TRBD1 might be the D (5 bases). This CDR3 spans 13 amino acids. Between the trimmed V and J ends, which lost 4 bases and 8 bases, there was a span of 14 bases. The V gene's germline CDR1 is KGHSH and CDR2 LQKENI. The DNA for the CDR3 is TGTGCCAGCTCACAGGACCAGGGTGGTACCCAGTACTTC. This encodes CASSQDQGGTQYF.

This sequence joins TRBV6-4 and TRBJ2-7; a weak D match, TRBD1 (6 bases). V was shortened by 6 bases and J by 1 base, with 25 bases between the two germline ends. The CDR3 sequence is 18 residues long. Per the germline V gene, CDR1 is MRHNA and CDR2 is SNTAGT. The CDR3 loop reads CASSAPSGIRDTSYEQYF. DNA for the CDR3: TGTGCCAGCAGCGCCCCGAGTGGGATTAGGGACACTTCCTACGAGCAGTACTTC.

The V gene is TRBV27, the J gene TRBJ1-2; 9 bases are shared with TRBD1. After removal of 3 bases from V and 8 bases from J, the junction contained 10 bases not matched to a gene. Germline values: CDR1 MNHEY, CDR2 SMNVEV (reference sequence). This CDR3 has 15 amino acids. The CDR3 sequence: CASSLALQGAGGYTF. CDR3 sequence (DNA): TGTGCCAGCAGTTTGGCCCTACAGGGGGCGGGCGGCTACACCTTC.

The table lists this clone with a few counts. The rearrangement uses TRBV28 and TRBJ2-7, with 8 bases matching TRBD2. Germline CDR1 and CDR2: MDHEN and SYDVKM. The CDR3 sequence is 17 residues long. V was clipped by 4 bases and J by 1 base; unmatched bases: 12. The CDR3 here is CASSSGRAGFKSYEQYF. The CDR3 DNA reads as TGTGCCAGCAGTTCCGGGAGGGCCGGTTTTAAATCCTACGAGCAGTACTTC.

CDR3 sequence: CASERTIGTGDLSAKNIQYF. The CDR3 DNA sequence: TGTGCCAGCGAACGAACCATCGGGACAGGGGATCTCTCAGCCAAAAACATTCAGTACTTC. The gene calls are TRBV19 and TRBJ2-4; 10 nucleotides match TRBD1. V shed 9 bases, J shed 0 bases, and the junction held 20 bases outside the gene matches. Germline CDR1 and CDR2: LNHDA and SQIVND (reference sequence). The CDR3 sequence is 20 residues long.

The gene calls are TRBV6-5 and TRBJ2-1; 8 nucleotides match TRBD1. Trimming at V came to 4 bases and at J to 8 bases, leaving 4 bases not matched to a gene. Germline loops: CDR1 MNHEY, CDR2 SVGAGI. The CDR3 sequence is 13 residues long. The DNA for the CDR3 is TGTGCCAGCAGTTCGGACAGGGTGTATGAGCAGTTCTTC. This translates into CASSSDRVYEQFF.

This chain links TRBV23-1 with TRBJ1-5; D perhaps matches TRBD1 (6 bases). TRBV23-1 is annotated as an ORF whose role is uncertain. Trimming shortened V by 0 bases and J by 5 bases, and 14 bases separated the two germline ends. The CDR3 is made up of 16 amino acids. The CDR3 coding sequence is TGCGCCAGCAGTCAATCGCGGGGGGACATCGATCAGCCCCAGCATTTT. Translation gives CASSQSRGDIDQPQHF.

The CDR3 here is CASSTGVGHTEAFF. The CDR3 nucleotides are TGTGCCAGCAGCACAGGGGTTGGGCACACTGAAGCTTTCTTT. The chain joins TRBV6-5 to TRBJ1-1, with 7 bases lining up with TRBD1. Losses at the gene ends were 6 bases for V and 3 bases for J; bases not matched to a gene: 7. Germline CDR1 is MNHEY and CDR2 is SVGAGI. The CDR3 contains 14 residues.

The chain combines TRBV5-4 with TRBJ2-7, with 9 bases fitting TRBD2. The CDR3 length is 14 residues. Trimming cost V 5 bases and J 7 bases; bases outside gene matches: 10. The germline V gene encodes CDR1 SGHNT and CDR2 YYREEE (reference sequence). As DNA, the CDR3 is TGTGCCAGCAGGTTAGCGGGAGCTCCGGGAGAGCAGTACTTC. Translation: CASRLAGAPGEQYF.

V is TRBV9 and J is TRBJ2-1, with TRBD2 identical over 8 bases. Germline V gene lookup returns CDR1 SGDLS and CDR2 YYNGEE. CDR3 size: 13 residues. The ends lost 4 bases at V and 9 bases at J; junction bases unmatched: 6. The CDR3 coding sequence is TGTGCCAGCAGCCCAGGACTAGCAGCTGAGCAGTTCTTC. Residues: CASSPGLAAEQFF.

Regarding this clone: The identical CDR3 is also encoded by other nucleotide sequences in the sample. The CDR3 DNA reads TGTGCCAGCCGGACAGGCGCCAGCACAGATACGCAGTATTTT. Its protein is CASRTGASTDTQYF. The chain has TRBV28 and TRBJ2-3, with TRBD1 matching 7 bases. The CDR3 is 14 amino acids. Trimming took 8 bases from V and 0 from J; bases not matched to a gene: 5. CDR1 MDHEN and CDR2 SYDVKM come from the germline V gene.